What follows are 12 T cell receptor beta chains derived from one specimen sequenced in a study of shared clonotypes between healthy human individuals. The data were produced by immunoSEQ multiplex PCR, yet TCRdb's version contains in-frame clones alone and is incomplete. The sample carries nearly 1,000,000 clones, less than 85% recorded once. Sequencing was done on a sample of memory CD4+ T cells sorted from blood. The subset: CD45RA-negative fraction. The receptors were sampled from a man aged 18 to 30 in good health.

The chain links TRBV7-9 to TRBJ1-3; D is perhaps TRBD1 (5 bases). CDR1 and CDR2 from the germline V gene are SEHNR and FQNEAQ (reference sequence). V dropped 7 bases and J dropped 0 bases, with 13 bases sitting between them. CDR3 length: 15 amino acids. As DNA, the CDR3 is TGTGCCAGCACCGTCCCAGGGTCCTCTGGAAACACCATATATTTT. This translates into CASTVPGSSGNTIYF.

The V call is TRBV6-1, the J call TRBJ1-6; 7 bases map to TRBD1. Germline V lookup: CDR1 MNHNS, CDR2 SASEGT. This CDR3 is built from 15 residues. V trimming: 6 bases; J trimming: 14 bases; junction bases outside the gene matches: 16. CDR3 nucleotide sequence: TGTGCCAGCAGCGCCGGGACAGCGGGCGTTCTGGCCCTCCACTTT. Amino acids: CASSAGTAGVLALHF.

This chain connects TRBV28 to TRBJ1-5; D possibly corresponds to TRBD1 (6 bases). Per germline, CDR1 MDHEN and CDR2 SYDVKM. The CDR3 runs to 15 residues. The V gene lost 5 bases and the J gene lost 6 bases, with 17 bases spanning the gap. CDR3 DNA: TGTGCCAGCAGTCTACCGGGAAGGGGGTTTCAGCCCCAGCATTTT. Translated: CASSLPGRGFQPQHF.

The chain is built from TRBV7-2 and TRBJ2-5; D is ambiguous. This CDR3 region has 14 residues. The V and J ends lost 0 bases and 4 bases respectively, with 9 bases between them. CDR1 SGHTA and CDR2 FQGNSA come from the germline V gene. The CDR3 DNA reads TGTGCCAGCAGCTTAGCGGGAATCGGAGAGACCCAGTACTTC. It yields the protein CASSLAGIGETQYF.

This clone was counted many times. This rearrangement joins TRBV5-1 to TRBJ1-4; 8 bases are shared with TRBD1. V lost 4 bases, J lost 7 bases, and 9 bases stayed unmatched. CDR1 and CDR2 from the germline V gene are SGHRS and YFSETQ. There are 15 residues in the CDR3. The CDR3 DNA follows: TGCGCCAGCAGCGTCGACAGGGGTGAGGTTGAAAAACTGTTTTTT. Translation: CASSVDRGEVEKLFF. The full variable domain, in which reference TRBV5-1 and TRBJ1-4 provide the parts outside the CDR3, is KAGVTQTPRYLIKTRGQQVTLSCSPISGHRSVSWYQQTPGQGLQFLFEYFSETQRNKGNFPGRFSGRQFSNSRSEMNVSTLELGDSALYLCASSVDRGEVEKLFFGSGTQLSVL.

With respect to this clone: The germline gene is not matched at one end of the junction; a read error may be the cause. CDR3 in DNA: TGTGCCTGGATTCTTAGCTCTGGAAACACCGTATATTTT. It is translated as CAWILSSGNTVYF. The chain joins TRBV30 to TRBJ1-3; no reliable D call. This CDR3 is 13 amino acids long. From germline, CDR1 is GTSNPN and CDR2 SVGIG (reference sequence).

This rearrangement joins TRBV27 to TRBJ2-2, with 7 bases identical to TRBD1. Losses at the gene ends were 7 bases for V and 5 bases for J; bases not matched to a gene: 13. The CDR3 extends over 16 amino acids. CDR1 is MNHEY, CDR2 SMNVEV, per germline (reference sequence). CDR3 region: CASNLFGQARTGELFF. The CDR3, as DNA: TGTGCCAGCAACCTATTCGGACAGGCCAGGACCGGGGAGCTGTTTTTT.

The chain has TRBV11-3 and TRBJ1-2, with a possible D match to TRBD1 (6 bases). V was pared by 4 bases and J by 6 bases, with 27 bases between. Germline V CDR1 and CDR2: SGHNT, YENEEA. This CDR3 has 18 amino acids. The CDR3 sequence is CASSSALNGGRGPHGYTF. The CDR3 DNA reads TGTGCCAGCAGCTCGGCATTGAATGGCGGGCGGGGGCCCCATGGCTACACCTTC.

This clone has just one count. The CDR3 protein is CASSQTISNFATEAFF. In nucleotides, the CDR3 is TGTGCCAGCAGCCAGACGATCTCTAACTTTGCCACTGAAGCTTTCTTT. J is TRBJ1-1 and V is TRBV7-2; no reliable D call. V was pared by 5 bases and J by 4 bases, with 20 bases between. The CDR3 runs to 16 residues. Per the germline V gene, CDR1 is SGHTA and CDR2 is FQGNSA. Looking up the rest from reference TRBV7-2 and TRBJ1-1 gives the full variable domain: GAGVSQSPSNKVTEKGKDVELRCDPISGHTALYWYRQSLGQGLEFLIYFQGNSAPDKSGLPSDRFSAERTGGSVSTLTIQRTQQEDSAVYLCASSQTISNFATEAFFGQGTRLTVV.

The CDR3 protein is CAINSGGGTGELFF. DNA for the CDR3: TGTGCCATCAATAGCGGGGGCGGCACCGGGGAGCTGTTTTTT. This chain links TRBV19 with TRBJ2-2, with 9 bases matching TRBD2. Germline V CDR1 and CDR2: LNHDA, SQIVND (reference sequence). The CDR3 sequence is 14 residues long. V lost 10 bases and J lost 4; bases outside the gene matches: 7.

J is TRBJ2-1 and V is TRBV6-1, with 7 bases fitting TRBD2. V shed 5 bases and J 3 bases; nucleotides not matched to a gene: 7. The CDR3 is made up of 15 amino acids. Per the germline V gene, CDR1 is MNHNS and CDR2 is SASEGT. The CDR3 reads CASSRITSDYNEQFF. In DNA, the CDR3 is TGTGCCAGCAGTCGAATAACTAGCGACTACAATGAGCAGTTCTTC.

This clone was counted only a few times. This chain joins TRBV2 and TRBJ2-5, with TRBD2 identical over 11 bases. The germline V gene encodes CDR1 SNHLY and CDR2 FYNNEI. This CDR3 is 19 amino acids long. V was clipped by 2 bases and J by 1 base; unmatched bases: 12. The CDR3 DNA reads TGTGCCAGCAGTGAAACGTTCCCGGGACTAGCGGAGGGCCAAGAGACCCAGTACTTC. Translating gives CASSETFPGLAEGQETQYF.